This T cell receptor (beta chain) was found in a study of T-cell reconstitution after alpha-beta-depleted transplantation in children. Overall study results and limits: T-cell numbers and diversity one year post-transplant derived largely from freshly generated T cells. About two months after transplant, alpha-beta T cells reportedly came from several hundred expanded graft clones.

The trim removed 4 bases at V and 4 bases at J, leaving 7 bases unmatched. CDR3 length: 15 residues. The germline CDR1 and CDR2 sequences are SGHTA and FQGNSA. For TCRbeta, the library was prepared with unique molecular identifiers. MiXCR, run by TCRdb on the PCR reads, gives a single entry per CDR3 protein. This table has 550,000 to 800,000 distinct CDR3 sequences, over 10% appearing once. Worth noting for this clonotype: Its matching antigen is unknown.

The sequencing used PBMCs, collected before TCRalphabeta/CD19-depleted stem cell transplant. V gene TRBV7-2 combines with J gene TRBJ1-5, with 7 bases identical to TRBD1. This clonotype originated in a girl aged 2-10 years with congenital amegakaryocytic thrombocytopenia, due to receive a stem cell transplant. As DNA, the CDR3 is TGTGCCAGCAGCTCAAGACAGGGTACGAATCAGCCCCAGCATTTT. Translated, it gives CASSSRQGTNQPQHF.